The clone carrying this TCR beta chain was seen ten or more times. The sample belongs to a study of T cells in Graves' hyperthyroidism and ophthalmopathy. Amplified TCR beta CDR3 regions came from RNA transcripts. A first-round RT-PCR of the TCR CDR3 used the HTBI primer set. TCRdb re-analysed the multiplex PCR reads in MiXCR, keeping a single row per CDR3 protein. This sample has about 130,000 distinct CDR3 sequences, with approximately 24% found just once. CDR3 length: 15 residues. Germline V gene data show CDR1 as GTSNPN and CDR2 as SVGIG (reference sequence). The V and J ends lost 3 bases and 0 bases respectively, with 15 bases between them.

The sample consisted of blood. This chain uses TRBV30 with TRBJ2-7; TRBD2 is a possible D gene (5 bases). The clonotype originates from a woman between 50 and 59 years old with Graves' hyperthyroidism that later progressed to Graves' ophthalmopathy. CDR3 DNA sequence: TGTGCCTGGAGAAAGACGGGCGGGTCCTCCTACGAGCAGTACTTC. As protein: CAWRKTGGSSYEQYF.